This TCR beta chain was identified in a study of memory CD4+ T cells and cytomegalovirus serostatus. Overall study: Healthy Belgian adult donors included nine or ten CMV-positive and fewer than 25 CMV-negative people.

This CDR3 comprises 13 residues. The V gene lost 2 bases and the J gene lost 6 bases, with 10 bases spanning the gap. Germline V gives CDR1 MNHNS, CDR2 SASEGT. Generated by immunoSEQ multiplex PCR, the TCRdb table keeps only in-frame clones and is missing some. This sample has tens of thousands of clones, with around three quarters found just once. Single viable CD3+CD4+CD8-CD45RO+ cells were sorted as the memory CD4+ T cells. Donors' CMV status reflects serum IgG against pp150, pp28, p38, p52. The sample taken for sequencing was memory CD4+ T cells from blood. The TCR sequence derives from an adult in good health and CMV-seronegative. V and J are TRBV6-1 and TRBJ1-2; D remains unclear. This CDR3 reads CASSESGLHGYTF. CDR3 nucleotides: TGTGCCAGCAGTGAATCAGGACTGCATGGCTACACCTTC.